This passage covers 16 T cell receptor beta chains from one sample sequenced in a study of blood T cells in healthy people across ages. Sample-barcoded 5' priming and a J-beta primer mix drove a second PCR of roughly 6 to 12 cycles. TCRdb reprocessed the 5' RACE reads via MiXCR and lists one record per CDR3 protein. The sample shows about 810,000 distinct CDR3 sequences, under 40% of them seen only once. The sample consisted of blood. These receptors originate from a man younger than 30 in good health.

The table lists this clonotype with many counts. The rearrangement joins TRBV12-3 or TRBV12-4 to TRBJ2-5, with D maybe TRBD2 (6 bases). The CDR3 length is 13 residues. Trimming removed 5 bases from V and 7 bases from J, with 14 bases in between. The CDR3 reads CASSASAGRTQYF. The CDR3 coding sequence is TGTGCCAGCAGTGCTTCAGCGGGTCGGACCCAGTACTTC.

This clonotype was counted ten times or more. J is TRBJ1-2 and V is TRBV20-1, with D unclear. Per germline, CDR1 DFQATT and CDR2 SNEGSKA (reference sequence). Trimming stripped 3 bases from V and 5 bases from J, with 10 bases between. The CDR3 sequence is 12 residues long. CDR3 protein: CSASQERYGYTF. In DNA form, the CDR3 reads TGCAGTGCTAGCCAAGAGAGGTATGGCTACACCTTC.

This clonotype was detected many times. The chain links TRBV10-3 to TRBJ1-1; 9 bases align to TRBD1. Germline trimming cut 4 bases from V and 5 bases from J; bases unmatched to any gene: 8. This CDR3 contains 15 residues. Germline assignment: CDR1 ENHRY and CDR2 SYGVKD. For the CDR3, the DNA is TGTGCCATCAGTGGCCCGGGACAGGGAAGGACTGAAGCTTTCTTT. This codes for CAISGPGQGRTEAFF.

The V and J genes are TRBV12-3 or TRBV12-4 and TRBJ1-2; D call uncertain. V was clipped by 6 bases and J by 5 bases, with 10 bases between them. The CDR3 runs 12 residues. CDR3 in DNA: TGTGCCAGCAGGGACGGAAGTTATGGCTACACCTTC. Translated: CASRDGSYGYTF.

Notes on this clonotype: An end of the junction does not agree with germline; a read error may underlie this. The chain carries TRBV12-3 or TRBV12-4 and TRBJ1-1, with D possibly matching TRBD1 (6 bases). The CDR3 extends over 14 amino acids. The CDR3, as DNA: TGTGCCGGCAGTATCCAGACAGGAAAGGTGGAAGCTTTCTTT. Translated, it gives CAGSIQTGKVEAFF.

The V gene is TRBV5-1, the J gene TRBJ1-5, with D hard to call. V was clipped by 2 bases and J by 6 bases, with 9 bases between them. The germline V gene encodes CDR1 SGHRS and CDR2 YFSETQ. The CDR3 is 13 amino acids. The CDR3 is CASSLGSSQPQHF. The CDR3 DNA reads TGCGCCAGCAGCTTAGGGTCCAGTCAGCCCCAGCATTTT.

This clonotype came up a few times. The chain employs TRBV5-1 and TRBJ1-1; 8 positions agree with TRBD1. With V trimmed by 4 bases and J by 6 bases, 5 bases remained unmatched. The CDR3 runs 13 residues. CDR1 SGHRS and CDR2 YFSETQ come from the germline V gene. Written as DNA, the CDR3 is TGCGCCAGCAGCCCGACAGGGGTCCCTGAAGCTTTCTTT. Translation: CASSPTGVPEAFF.

The CDR3 is CSASGTSGKNEQFF. The CDR3 DNA sequence: TGCAGTGCTAGTGGGACTAGCGGGAAAAATGAGCAGTTCTTC. V is TRBV20-1 and J is TRBJ2-1; 13 bases fit TRBD2. CDR3 length: 14 amino acids. From germline, CDR1 is DFQATT and CDR2 SNEGSKA (reference sequence). The trim removed 3 bases at V and 7 bases at J, leaving 3 bases unmatched.

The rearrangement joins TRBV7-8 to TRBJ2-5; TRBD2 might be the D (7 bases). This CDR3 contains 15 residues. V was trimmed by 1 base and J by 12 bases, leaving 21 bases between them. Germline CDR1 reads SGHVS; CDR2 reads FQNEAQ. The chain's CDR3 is CASSLDGGLGLSEYF. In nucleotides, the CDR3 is TGTGCCAGCAGCTTAGACGGGGGGCTCGGGCTATCGGAGTACTTC. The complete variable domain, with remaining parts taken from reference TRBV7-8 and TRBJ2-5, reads GAGVSQSPRYKVAKRGQDVALRCDPISGHVSLFWYQQALGQGPEFLTYFQNEAQLDKSGLPSDRFFAERPEGSVSTLKIQRTQQEDSAVYLCASSLDGGLGLSEYFGPGTRLLVL.

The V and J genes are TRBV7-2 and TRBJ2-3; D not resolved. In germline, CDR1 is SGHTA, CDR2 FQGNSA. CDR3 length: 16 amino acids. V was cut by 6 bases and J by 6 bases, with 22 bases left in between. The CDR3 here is CASRFPMGGAKDTQYF. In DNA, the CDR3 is TGTGCCAGCAGATTCCCCATGGGCGGTGCTAAGGATACGCAGTATTTT.

The CDR3 nucleotides are TGTGCCAGCAGCTCGTCACCGGCGGGTACTGAAGCTTTCTTT. Its translation is CASSSSPAGTEAFF. The chain uses TRBV13 and TRBJ1-1; D ambiguous. V gave up 4 bases and J gave up 5 bases, with 14 bases separating them. This CDR3 is built from 14 residues. Germline values: CDR1 PRHDT, CDR2 FYEKMQ (reference sequence).

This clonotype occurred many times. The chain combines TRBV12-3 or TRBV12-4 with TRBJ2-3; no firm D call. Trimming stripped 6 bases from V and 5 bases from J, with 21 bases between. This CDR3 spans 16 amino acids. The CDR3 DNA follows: TGTGCCAGCAGCCTTGAAATGCCTACGCCAGGAGATACGCAGTATTTT. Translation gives CASSLEMPTPGDTQYF.

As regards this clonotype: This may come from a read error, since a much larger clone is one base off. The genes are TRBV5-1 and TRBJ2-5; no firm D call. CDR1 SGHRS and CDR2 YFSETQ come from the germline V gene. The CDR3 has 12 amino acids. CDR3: CASSWSSETRYF. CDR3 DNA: TGCGCCAGCAGCTGGTCTTCAGAGACCCGGTACTTC.

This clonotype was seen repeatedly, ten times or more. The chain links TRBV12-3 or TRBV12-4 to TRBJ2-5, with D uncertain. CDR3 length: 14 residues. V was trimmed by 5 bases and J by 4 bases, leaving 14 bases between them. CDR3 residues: CASSPRGRGETQYF. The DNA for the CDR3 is TGTGCCAGCAGTCCCCGAGGACGAGGAGAGACCCAGTACTTC.

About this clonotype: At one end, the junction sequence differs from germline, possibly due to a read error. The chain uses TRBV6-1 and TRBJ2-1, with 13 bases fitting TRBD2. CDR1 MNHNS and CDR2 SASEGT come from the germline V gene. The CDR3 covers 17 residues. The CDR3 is CASSKRLAGGWYSEQFF. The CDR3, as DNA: TGTGCCAGCAGTAAGAGACTAGCGGGGGGTTGGTACAGTGAGCAGTTCTTC.

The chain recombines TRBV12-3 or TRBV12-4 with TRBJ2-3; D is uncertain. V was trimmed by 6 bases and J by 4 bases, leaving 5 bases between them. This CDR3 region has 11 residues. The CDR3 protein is CASRLPDTQYF. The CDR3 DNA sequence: TGTGCCAGCAGGTTGCCAGATACGCAGTATTTT.